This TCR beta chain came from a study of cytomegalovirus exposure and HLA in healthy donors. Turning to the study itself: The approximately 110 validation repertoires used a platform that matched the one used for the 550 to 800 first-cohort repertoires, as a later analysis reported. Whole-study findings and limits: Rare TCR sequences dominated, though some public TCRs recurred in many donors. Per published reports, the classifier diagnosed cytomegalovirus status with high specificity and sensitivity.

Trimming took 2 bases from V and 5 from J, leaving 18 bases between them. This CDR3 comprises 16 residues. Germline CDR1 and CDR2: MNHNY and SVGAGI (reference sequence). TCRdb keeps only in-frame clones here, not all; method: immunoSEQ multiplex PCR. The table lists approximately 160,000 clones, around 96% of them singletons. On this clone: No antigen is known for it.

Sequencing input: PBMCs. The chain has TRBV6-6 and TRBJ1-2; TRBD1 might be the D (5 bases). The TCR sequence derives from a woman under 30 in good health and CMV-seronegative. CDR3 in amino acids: CASSYPLIGAKYGYTF. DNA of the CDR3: TGTGCCAGCAGTTACCCCCTGATAGGGGCCAAGTATGGCTACACCTTC.